This T cell receptor beta chain stems from a study of cytomegalovirus exposure and HLA in healthy donors. Study-level background: Early release data held about 85 million unique TCRs from HLA-typed donors.

60 Vbeta and 13 Jbeta primers were used in PCR. Data came from immunoSEQ multiplex PCR; TCRdb stores just in-frame clones and leaves some out. Here the sample spans 120,000 or so clones, 55% to 75% being singletons. The germline V gene encodes CDR1 SGHTA and CDR2 FQGNSA. V was trimmed by 3 bases and J by 4 bases, leaving 13 bases between them. The length of the CDR3 is 14 residues. Broader study findings: In vitro, a few CMV-associated chains proved specific for CMV antigens. Segments of the TCR beta V type were, in most cases, productive about 87% or about 30% of the time in an earlier analysis.

Points on this clone: Its antigen is undetermined.

Sequencing input: PBMCs. The sequence came from a man aged 25 to 40 in good health and CMV-seropositive. The rearrangement joins TRBV7-2 to TRBJ2-7; D unresolved. DNA of the CDR3: TGTGCCAGCAGCTTCGGTCAAGGCGGTTACGAGCAGTACTTC. This encodes CASSFGQGGYEQYF. The full variable domain, in which reference TRBV7-2 and TRBJ2-7 provide the parts outside the CDR3, is GAGVSQSPSNKVTEKGKDVELRCDPISGHTALYWYRQSLGQGLEFLIYFQGNSAPDKSGLPSDRFSAERTGGSVSTLTIQRTQQEDSAVYLCASSFGQGGYEQYFGPGTRLTVT.